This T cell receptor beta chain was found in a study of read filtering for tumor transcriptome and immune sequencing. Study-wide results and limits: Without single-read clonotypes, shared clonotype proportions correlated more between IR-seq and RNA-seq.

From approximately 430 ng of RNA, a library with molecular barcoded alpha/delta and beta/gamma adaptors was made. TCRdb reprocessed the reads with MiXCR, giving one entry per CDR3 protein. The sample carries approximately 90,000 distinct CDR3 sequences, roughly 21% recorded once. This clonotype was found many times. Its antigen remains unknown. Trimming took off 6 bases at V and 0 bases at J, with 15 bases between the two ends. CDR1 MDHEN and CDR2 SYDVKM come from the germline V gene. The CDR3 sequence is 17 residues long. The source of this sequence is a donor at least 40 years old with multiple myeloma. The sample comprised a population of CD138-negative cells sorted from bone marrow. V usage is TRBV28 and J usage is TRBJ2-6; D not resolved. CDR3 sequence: CASSGPAPNSGANVLTF. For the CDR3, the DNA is TGTGCCAGCAGCGGACCAGCCCCTAACTCTGGGGCCAACGTCCTGACTTTC.